This T cell receptor beta chain was recovered during a study of shared clonotypes between healthy human individuals. This clone came up once. Antigen: not known. Profiling relied on immunoSEQ multiplex PCR, and the TCRdb table lists in-frame clones only, not all of them. The table includes some 630,000 clones, about 96% detected once. Whole-study findings and limits: A handful of donors shared around 5.2% of their naive CD4 clonotypes.

Selected positively for CCR7 and CD45RO-negative, naive CD8 cells excluded terminally differentiated effector memory CD45RA+ cells. In germline, CDR1 is MDHEN, CDR2 SYDVKM. The CDR3 is 17 residues long. The V gene end was trimmed by 2 bases and the J gene end by 8 bases; junction bases not matched to a gene: 15. The sequencing input was naive CD8+ T cells sorted from blood. The TCR comes from a woman aged 25 to 39 in good health. The chain carries TRBV28 and TRBJ2-1, with 7 positions matching TRBD2. CDR3 DNA: TGTGCCAGCAGTTTAACCCGGATCGGGAGGATGGTCGATGAGCAGTTCTTC. Translation gives CASSLTRIGRMVDEQFF. The variable domain in full, completed from reference TRBV28 and TRBJ2-1, reads DVKVTQSSRYLVKRTGEKVFLECVQDMDHENMFWYRQDPGLGLRLIYFSYDVKMKEKGDIPEGYSVSREKKERFSLILESASTNQTSMYLCASSLTRIGRMVDEQFFGPGTRLTVL.